Below are 7 T cell receptor beta chains sequenced from a single sample in a study of blood T cell repertoires in COVID-19. The table came from immunoSEQ multiplex PCR; TCRdb's copy has only in-frame clones and leaves some out. The repertoire holds about 400,000 clones, with about 83% as singletons. Sequencing was carried out using PBMCs or T cells enriched from blood (not recorded which). These receptors were taken from a woman between 45 and 65 years old who had recovered from COVID-19.

This clone was counted once. The chain links TRBV15 to TRBJ2-5; no definite D call. From germline, CDR1 is LNHNV and CDR2 YYDKDF (reference sequence). Trimming removed 3 bases at V and 7 bases at J, with 12 bases between. The CDR3 runs to 13 residues. The CDR3 DNA follows: TGTGCCACCAGCAGGCCCCTTGTCGGGACCCAGTACTTC. It codes for CATSRPLVGTQYF.

The chain links TRBV6-5 to TRBJ2-3; D uncertain. The CDR3 length is 13 residues. V lost 6 bases, J lost 0 bases, and 7 bases lay in between. Looked up from germline, CDR1 is MNHEY and CDR2 is SVGAGI. In nucleotides, the CDR3 is TGTGCCAGCAGAAAAGAGAGCACAGATACGCAGTATTTT. This gives the protein CASRKESTDTQYF.

This clone was seen a single time. V is TRBV18 and J is TRBJ1-5; no firm D call. The germline gives CDR1 KGHSH, CDR2 LQKENI. This CDR3 contains 14 residues. Trimming removed 5 bases at V and 4 bases at J, with 12 bases between. This CDR3 reads CASSATDTNQPQHF. In DNA, the CDR3 is TGTGCCAGCTCAGCCACTGACACTAATCAGCCCCAGCATTTT.

The chain uses TRBV3-1 (or the pseudogene TRBV3-2) and TRBJ1-1; 7 nucleotides align to TRBD1. The CDR3 runs to 16 residues. The germline V gene encodes CDR1 LGHDT and CDR2 YNNKEL (reference sequence). The junction had 8 bases not matched to a gene; V was cut back by 0 bases and J by 4 bases. CDR3 in DNA: TGTGCCAGCAGCCAAGACATAGGGGGCGTCGTCACTGAAGCTTTCTTT. Translation gives CASSQDIGGVVTEAFF.

This chain uses TRBV7-2 with TRBJ1-3; weak D call: TRBD1 (6 bases). Germline CDR1 SGHTA, CDR2 FQGNSA. V was trimmed by 5 bases and J by 1 base, leaving 12 bases between them. The CDR3 runs 15 residues. The CDR3 sequence: CASSMDSLSGNTIYF. The CDR3 DNA follows: TGTGCCAGCAGCATGGACAGTTTGTCTGGAAACACCATATATTTT.

This clone was recorded a few times. This chain links TRBV30 with TRBJ1-1; 8 nucleotides align to TRBD1. With 4 bases clipped from V and 4 bases from J, the junction kept 2 bases outside the gene matches. This CDR3 region has 12 residues. Germline-derived CDR1 and CDR2 are GTSNPN and SVGIG (reference sequence). CDR3 sequence reads: CAWKGQATEAFF. The DNA of the CDR3 is TGTGCCTGGAAGGGACAGGCCACTGAAGCTTTCTTT.

The CDR3 sequence: CASTNPGLVNTEAFF. The CDR3 nucleotides read TGTGCCAGTACCAATCCAGGGTTAGTGAACACTGAAGCTTTCTTT. This chain joins TRBV19 and TRBJ1-1, with D perhaps matching TRBD1 (5 bases). V shed 7 bases and J shed 0 bases, with 15 bases lying between them. The CDR3 totals 15 residues. Germline loops: CDR1 LNHDA, CDR2 SQIVND (reference sequence).